The sequence of this TCR beta chain was determined in a study of blood T cell repertoires in COVID-19. The V and J ends lost 6 bases and 1 base respectively, with 16 bases between them. CDR1 is SGHTA and CDR2 is FQGTGA in the germline V gene. The length of the CDR3 is 16 residues. Sequenced by immunoSEQ multiplex PCR; TCRdb stores in-frame clones only, minus some. The sample contains 150,000 to 200,000 clones, 86% of which appear only once. The receptor was derived from a man between 65 and 79 years old with acute or convalescent COVID-19. The chain uses TRBV7-3 and TRBJ2-1; D possibly corresponds to TRBD2 (7 bases). The specimen sequenced was peripheral blood. CDR3 nucleotides: TGTGCCAGCAGTCAGGGGCCTAGCGGTTCCTACAATGAGCAGTTCTTC. Its protein product is CASSQGPSGSYNEQFF.